This is a list of T cell receptor beta chains from one sample in a study of T cells in Graves' hyperthyroidism and ophthalmopathy. TCRdb reanalysed the multiplex PCR reads using MiXCR and keeps one entry per CDR3 protein. The table lists 600,000 or so distinct CDR3 sequences, approximately 15% of them singletons. The sequencing input was blood. Every receptor here comes from a woman younger than 35 with Graves' ophthalmopathy. The CDR3 runs from the conserved cysteine through the conserved F or W. A D gene is named only where the DNA matches it firmly. Size is stated for part of the rows, as once, few or many counts, or as a class when the clone is expanded.

V	size	J	D	DNA	CDR3
TRBV25-1	few	TRBJ1-2	NA	TGTGCCAGCAGTTTCCCAGGGTGGGGGGACTACACCTTC	CASSFPGWGDYTF
TRBV12-5	many	TRBJ2-1	TRBD2	TGTGCTAGTGGTACATCCGGGACTAAGGCCTACAATGAGCAGTTCTTC	CASGTSGTKAYNEQFF
TRBV9	NA	TRBJ1-6	NA	TGTGCCAGCAGCGCGGGACTGGCTAATTCACCCCTCCACTTT	CASSAGLANSPLHF
TRBV19	few	TRBJ1-2	NA	TGTGCCAGTAGTATTCGGGACGGTCCGGAGGGCTACACCTTC	CASSIRDGPEGYTF
TRBV9	many	TRBJ2-7	NA	TGTGCCAGCAGCGTAGGAGGCGCAGCCTACGAGCAGTACTTC	CASSVGGAAYEQYF
TRBV6-5	NA	TRBJ1-4	NA	TGTGCCAGCAGTTACTCGTTGTCTAATGAAAAACTGTTTTTT	CASSYSLSNEKLFF
TRBV3-1	NA	TRBJ2-3	TRBD2	TGTGCCAGCAGCCGATTAGCGGGGTACACAGATACGCAGTATTTT	CASSRLAGYTDTQYF
TRBV20-1	many	TRBJ2-2	NA	TGCAGTGTTAGCGCTAACTCGAACACCGGGGAGCTGTTTTTT	CSVSANSNTGELFF
TRBV20-1	few	TRBJ2-3	NA	TGCAGTGCTAGGGGGGAGTACACAGATACGCAGTATTTT	CSARGEYTDTQYF
TRBV27	many	TRBJ1-2	NA	TGTGCCAGCAGTATGGATAGGAGGGGCTATGGCTACACCTTC	CASSMDRRGYGYTF
TRBV24-1	many	TRBJ2-1	TRBD1	TGTGCCACCAGTGATTTAGGGACAGGGGGCGGGAATGAGCAGTTCTTC	CATSDLGTGGGNEQFF
TRBV6-5	many	TRBJ1-2	NA	TGTGCCAGCAGTTACTCGCCTGACAGTCCCTGGGACTATGGCTACACCTTC	CASSYSPDSPWDYGYTF
TRBV4-2	few	TRBJ1-5	TRBD1	TGTGCCAGCAGCCGAATGGGACAGTCTGCCGAGCAGCCCCAGCATTTT	CASSRMGQSAEQPQHF
TRBV28	NA	TRBJ1-2	NA	TGTGCCAGCAGTTTAGCCGCTAACTATGACTACACCTTC	CASSLAANYDYTF
TRBV2	many	TRBJ1-2	NA	TGTGCCAGCAGAAAGCAGGGCGCTGGCTACACCTTC	CASRKQGAGYTF
TRBV7-8	many	TRBJ2-1	TRBD2	TGTGCCAGCACCCAAGCGGGAGGTTACAATGAGCAGTTCTTC	CASTQAGGYNEQFF
TRBV28	many	TRBJ2-5	NA	TGTGCCAGCAGTTTAGTAGGGTCGGAGGAGACCCAGTACTTC	CASSLVGSEETQYF
TRBV18	many	TRBJ1-2	NA	TGTGCCAGCTCACCCTGGCGCGGCTACACCTTC	CASSPWRGYTF
TRBV18	many	TRBJ2-5	NA	TGTGCCAGCTCAGCTGGGACGGAGCGGAGCCAGTACTTC	CASSAGTERSQYF
TRBV10-3	few	TRBJ2-5	NA	TGTGCCATCAGTGAGTCGAGGGAGAAAGAGACCCAGTACTTC	CAISESREKETQYF
TRBV19	few	TRBJ1-5	TRBD1	TGTGCCAGTAGCCGAGACGGGACAGGTTGGTTCGATCAGCCCCAGCATTTT	CASSRDGTGWFDQPQHF
TRBV9	many	TRBJ2-2	NA	TGTGCCAGCAGCGGATCCTCCCTTGGGGGCAGGGGAATCACCGGGGAGCTGTTTTTT	CASSGSSLGGRGITGELFF
TRBV28	many	TRBJ1-5	NA	TGTGCCAGCAGCAGGGGCTTTGGCAATCAGCCCCAGCATTTT	CASSRGFGNQPQHF
TRBV2	NA	TRBJ2-4	TRBD2	TGTGCCAGCAGTGACAGGCTAGCGGGAGGGCCCTTATTAGCCAAAAACATTCAGTACTTC	CASSDRLAGGPLLAKNIQYF
TRBV4-3	many	TRBJ1-1	TRBD1	TGCGCCAGCAGCCAAGATCCGACAGGGAGCACTGAAGCTTTCTTT	CASSQDPTGSTEAFF
TRBV5-8	many	TRBJ2-5	TRBD1	TGTGCCAGCAGGCATAAGGACAGGGCAGAGACCCAGTACTTC	CASRHKDRAETQYF
TRBV12-3/TRBV12-4	many	TRBJ2-2	NA	TGTGCCAGCAGCTCCGGGGAGCTGTTTTTT	CASSSGELFF
TRBV28	many	TRBJ2-4	TRBD1	TGTGCCAGCAGTTCGGGACAGGAAGACATTCAGTACTTC	CASSSGQEDIQYF
TRBV28	many	TRBJ2-1	TRBD1	TGTGCCACCCAGGGGGCTTCAAACAATGAGCAGTTCTTC	CATQGASNNEQFF
TRBV15	NA	TRBJ1-2	NA	TGTGCCACCAGCAGAGATCAGGGTCGGCAGTATGGCTACACCTTC	CATSRDQGRQYGYTF
TRBV20-1	many	TRBJ2-2	NA	TGCAGTGCTGAAAATCATGCGGGGACGGGCGGGGAGCTGTTTTTT	CSAENHAGTGGELFF
TRBV9	NA	TRBJ2-7	TRBD2	TGTGCCAGCAGCGTAGCAGGGGGACTAGCGGCCTCCTACGAGCAGTACTTC	CASSVAGGLAASYEQYF
TRBV7-9	NA	TRBJ2-7	NA	TGTGCCAGCGGTGACTCCACGCGGGACCCCGTCTACGAGCAGTACTTC	CASGDSTRDPVYEQYF
TRBV4-1	many	TRBJ2-7	NA	TGCGCCAGCAGCCAAGATAGTCCCCCGGGATTAACCTACGAGCAGTACTTC	CASSQDSPPGLTYEQYF
TRBV11-2	many	TRBJ1-1	NA	TGTGCCAGCAGCTTGCAACAGGGTGGAGACACTGAAGCTTTCTTT	CASSLQQGGDTEAFF
TRBV11-3	many	TRBJ2-3	TRBD2	TGTGCCAGCAGCTTAGAGGAGTGGATGTCGGCTAGCGGGAGCCCCCCAGATACGCAGTATTTT	CASSLEEWMSASGSPPDTQYF
TRBV6-5	many	TRBJ2-7	NA	TGTGCCAGCAGTTACTCGCGACTGGGACGGAAATCCTACGAGCAGTACTTC	CASSYSRLGRKSYEQYF
TRBV28	many	TRBJ1-2	TRBD1	TGTGCCAGCAGTTTTTTTGCTGGACAGGGCGGATATGATGGGGGCTACACCTTC	CASSFFAGQGGYDGGYTF
TRBV18	many	TRBJ1-5	NA	TGTGCCAGCTCTCCGAGTGGAGATCAGCCCCAGCATTTT	CASSPSGDQPQHF
TRBV6-2/TRBV6-3	NA	TRBJ2-1	NA	TGTGCCAGCAACCCGGAGGGATACAATGAGCAGTTCTTC	CASNPEGYNEQFF
TRBV7-9	NA	TRBJ2-7	NA	TGTGCCAGCAGCTCCCCCGTCGGACCTACGAAAGTGCAGTACTTC	CASSSPVGPTKVQYF
TRBV6-5	few	TRBJ1-4	TRBD1	TGTGCCAGCAGTTACTTTGGACAGGGTAATAATGAAAAACTGTTTTTT	CASSYFGQGNNEKLFF
TRBV28	many	TRBJ1-1	NA	TGTGCCAGCAGTCCCTCGGTGGGGCTGCCGAGCACTGAAGCTTTCTTT	CASSPSVGLPSTEAFF
TRBV6-1	many	TRBJ2-7	TRBD1	TGTGCCAGCAGTGAAAACCCGGGACAGGAGATCTACGAGCAGTACTTC	CASSENPGQEIYEQYF
TRBV11-2	many	TRBJ1-2	NA	TGTGCCAGCAGCTTAGAAGAGAGTGTTTTCTATGGCTACACCTTC	CASSLEESVFYGYTF
TRBV15	NA	TRBJ1-2	NA	TGTGCCACCAGCAGCACTGGACAGATCAAAAGTGACTATGGCTACACCTTC	CATSSTGQIKSDYGYTF
TRBV7-3	few	TRBJ1-1	NA	TGTGCCAGCAGGGGGTCCTGGGGGAACACTGAAGCTTTCTTT	CASRGSWGNTEAFF
TRBV12-3/TRBV12-4	many	TRBJ1-1	NA	TGTGCCAGCAGCTCGGACACGCTGAACACTGAAGCTTTCTTT	CASSSDTLNTEAFF
TRBV20-1	many	TRBJ1-2	NA	TGCAGTGCTAGAGATGCACAGGGTAACTATGGCTACACCTTC	CSARDAQGNYGYTF
TRBV12-3/TRBV12-4	many	TRBJ1-3	NA	TGTGCCAGCAGGAAACTAACAGGTTTCTCTGGAAACACCATATATTTT	CASRKLTGFSGNTIYF
TRBV2	many	TRBJ2-7	NA	TGTGCCAGCAGTGAAGAACTAGCGCAGTACTTC	CASSEELAQYF
TRBV3-1	many	TRBJ1-1	NA	TGTGCCAGCGCCCCATCGGAGTTAATGAACACTGAAGCTTTCTTT	CASAPSELMNTEAFF
TRBV28	many	TRBJ2-1	NA	TGTGCCAGCAGTTTCTCGGGGGAAAGGCAGTTCTTC	CASSFSGERQFF
TRBV7-8	many	TRBJ2-1	NA	TGTGCCAGCAGTCTTGAGATTAATGAGCAGTTCTTC	CASSLEINEQFF
TRBV28	NA	TRBJ2-3	TRBD2	TGTGCCAGCAGCGAGTTTAGCGGGAACCCAGATACGCAGTATTTT	CASSEFSGNPDTQYF
TRBV7-2	many	TRBJ2-5	NA	TGTGCCAGCAGCCTGGGACTTCAGGAAGAGACCCAGTACTTC	CASSLGLQEETQYF
TRBV2	many	TRBJ1-2	NA	TGTGCCAGCAGGGCGCAGGGACTAGGCGGCTACACCTTC	CASRAQGLGGYTF
TRBV19	few	TRBJ2-1	TRBD2	TGTGCCAGTAGTCCCCGCACACTAGCGGGACGGAATGAGCAGTTCTTC	CASSPRTLAGRNEQFF
TRBV28	many	TRBJ1-1	NA	TGTGCCAGCAGTATCTCCATGAACACTGAAGCTTTCTTT	CASSISMNTEAFF